One TCR beta chain is described in this entry. Vbeta (60) and Jbeta (13) primers were used in the PCR. Libraries were prepared by immunoSEQ multiplex PCR; TCRdb keeps only in-frame clonotypes and omits some of them. The table includes about 160,000 clones, approximately 75% detected once. These data are taken from a study of cytomegalovirus exposure and HLA in healthy donors. Source material: PBMCs. This receptor was identified in a woman between 18 and 29 years old in good health and CMV-seronegative.

The CDR3, as DNA: TGCGCCAGCAGCTTGGCTGGGACAGGGGAAAAACTGTTTTTT. This translates into CASSLAGTGEKLFF. The J gene is TRBJ1-4, the V gene TRBV5-1, with 9 nucleotides matching TRBD1. CDR3 length: 14 residues. V lost 0 bases and J lost 8; bases outside the gene matches: 2. Germline-derived CDR1 and CDR2 are SGHRS and YFSETQ.